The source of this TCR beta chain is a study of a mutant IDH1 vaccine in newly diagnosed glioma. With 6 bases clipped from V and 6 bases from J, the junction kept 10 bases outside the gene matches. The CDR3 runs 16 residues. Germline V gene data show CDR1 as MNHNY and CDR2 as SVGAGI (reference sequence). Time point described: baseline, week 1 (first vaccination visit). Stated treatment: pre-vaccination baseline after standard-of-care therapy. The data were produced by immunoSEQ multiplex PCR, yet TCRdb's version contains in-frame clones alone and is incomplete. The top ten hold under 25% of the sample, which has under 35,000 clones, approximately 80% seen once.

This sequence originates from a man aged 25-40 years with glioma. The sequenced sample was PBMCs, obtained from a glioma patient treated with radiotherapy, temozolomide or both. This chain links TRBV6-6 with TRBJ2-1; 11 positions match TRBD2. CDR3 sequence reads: CASSRSSGGMANEQFF. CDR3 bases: TGTGCCAGCAGCCGATCTAGCGGGGGGATGGCCAATGAGCAGTTCTTC.